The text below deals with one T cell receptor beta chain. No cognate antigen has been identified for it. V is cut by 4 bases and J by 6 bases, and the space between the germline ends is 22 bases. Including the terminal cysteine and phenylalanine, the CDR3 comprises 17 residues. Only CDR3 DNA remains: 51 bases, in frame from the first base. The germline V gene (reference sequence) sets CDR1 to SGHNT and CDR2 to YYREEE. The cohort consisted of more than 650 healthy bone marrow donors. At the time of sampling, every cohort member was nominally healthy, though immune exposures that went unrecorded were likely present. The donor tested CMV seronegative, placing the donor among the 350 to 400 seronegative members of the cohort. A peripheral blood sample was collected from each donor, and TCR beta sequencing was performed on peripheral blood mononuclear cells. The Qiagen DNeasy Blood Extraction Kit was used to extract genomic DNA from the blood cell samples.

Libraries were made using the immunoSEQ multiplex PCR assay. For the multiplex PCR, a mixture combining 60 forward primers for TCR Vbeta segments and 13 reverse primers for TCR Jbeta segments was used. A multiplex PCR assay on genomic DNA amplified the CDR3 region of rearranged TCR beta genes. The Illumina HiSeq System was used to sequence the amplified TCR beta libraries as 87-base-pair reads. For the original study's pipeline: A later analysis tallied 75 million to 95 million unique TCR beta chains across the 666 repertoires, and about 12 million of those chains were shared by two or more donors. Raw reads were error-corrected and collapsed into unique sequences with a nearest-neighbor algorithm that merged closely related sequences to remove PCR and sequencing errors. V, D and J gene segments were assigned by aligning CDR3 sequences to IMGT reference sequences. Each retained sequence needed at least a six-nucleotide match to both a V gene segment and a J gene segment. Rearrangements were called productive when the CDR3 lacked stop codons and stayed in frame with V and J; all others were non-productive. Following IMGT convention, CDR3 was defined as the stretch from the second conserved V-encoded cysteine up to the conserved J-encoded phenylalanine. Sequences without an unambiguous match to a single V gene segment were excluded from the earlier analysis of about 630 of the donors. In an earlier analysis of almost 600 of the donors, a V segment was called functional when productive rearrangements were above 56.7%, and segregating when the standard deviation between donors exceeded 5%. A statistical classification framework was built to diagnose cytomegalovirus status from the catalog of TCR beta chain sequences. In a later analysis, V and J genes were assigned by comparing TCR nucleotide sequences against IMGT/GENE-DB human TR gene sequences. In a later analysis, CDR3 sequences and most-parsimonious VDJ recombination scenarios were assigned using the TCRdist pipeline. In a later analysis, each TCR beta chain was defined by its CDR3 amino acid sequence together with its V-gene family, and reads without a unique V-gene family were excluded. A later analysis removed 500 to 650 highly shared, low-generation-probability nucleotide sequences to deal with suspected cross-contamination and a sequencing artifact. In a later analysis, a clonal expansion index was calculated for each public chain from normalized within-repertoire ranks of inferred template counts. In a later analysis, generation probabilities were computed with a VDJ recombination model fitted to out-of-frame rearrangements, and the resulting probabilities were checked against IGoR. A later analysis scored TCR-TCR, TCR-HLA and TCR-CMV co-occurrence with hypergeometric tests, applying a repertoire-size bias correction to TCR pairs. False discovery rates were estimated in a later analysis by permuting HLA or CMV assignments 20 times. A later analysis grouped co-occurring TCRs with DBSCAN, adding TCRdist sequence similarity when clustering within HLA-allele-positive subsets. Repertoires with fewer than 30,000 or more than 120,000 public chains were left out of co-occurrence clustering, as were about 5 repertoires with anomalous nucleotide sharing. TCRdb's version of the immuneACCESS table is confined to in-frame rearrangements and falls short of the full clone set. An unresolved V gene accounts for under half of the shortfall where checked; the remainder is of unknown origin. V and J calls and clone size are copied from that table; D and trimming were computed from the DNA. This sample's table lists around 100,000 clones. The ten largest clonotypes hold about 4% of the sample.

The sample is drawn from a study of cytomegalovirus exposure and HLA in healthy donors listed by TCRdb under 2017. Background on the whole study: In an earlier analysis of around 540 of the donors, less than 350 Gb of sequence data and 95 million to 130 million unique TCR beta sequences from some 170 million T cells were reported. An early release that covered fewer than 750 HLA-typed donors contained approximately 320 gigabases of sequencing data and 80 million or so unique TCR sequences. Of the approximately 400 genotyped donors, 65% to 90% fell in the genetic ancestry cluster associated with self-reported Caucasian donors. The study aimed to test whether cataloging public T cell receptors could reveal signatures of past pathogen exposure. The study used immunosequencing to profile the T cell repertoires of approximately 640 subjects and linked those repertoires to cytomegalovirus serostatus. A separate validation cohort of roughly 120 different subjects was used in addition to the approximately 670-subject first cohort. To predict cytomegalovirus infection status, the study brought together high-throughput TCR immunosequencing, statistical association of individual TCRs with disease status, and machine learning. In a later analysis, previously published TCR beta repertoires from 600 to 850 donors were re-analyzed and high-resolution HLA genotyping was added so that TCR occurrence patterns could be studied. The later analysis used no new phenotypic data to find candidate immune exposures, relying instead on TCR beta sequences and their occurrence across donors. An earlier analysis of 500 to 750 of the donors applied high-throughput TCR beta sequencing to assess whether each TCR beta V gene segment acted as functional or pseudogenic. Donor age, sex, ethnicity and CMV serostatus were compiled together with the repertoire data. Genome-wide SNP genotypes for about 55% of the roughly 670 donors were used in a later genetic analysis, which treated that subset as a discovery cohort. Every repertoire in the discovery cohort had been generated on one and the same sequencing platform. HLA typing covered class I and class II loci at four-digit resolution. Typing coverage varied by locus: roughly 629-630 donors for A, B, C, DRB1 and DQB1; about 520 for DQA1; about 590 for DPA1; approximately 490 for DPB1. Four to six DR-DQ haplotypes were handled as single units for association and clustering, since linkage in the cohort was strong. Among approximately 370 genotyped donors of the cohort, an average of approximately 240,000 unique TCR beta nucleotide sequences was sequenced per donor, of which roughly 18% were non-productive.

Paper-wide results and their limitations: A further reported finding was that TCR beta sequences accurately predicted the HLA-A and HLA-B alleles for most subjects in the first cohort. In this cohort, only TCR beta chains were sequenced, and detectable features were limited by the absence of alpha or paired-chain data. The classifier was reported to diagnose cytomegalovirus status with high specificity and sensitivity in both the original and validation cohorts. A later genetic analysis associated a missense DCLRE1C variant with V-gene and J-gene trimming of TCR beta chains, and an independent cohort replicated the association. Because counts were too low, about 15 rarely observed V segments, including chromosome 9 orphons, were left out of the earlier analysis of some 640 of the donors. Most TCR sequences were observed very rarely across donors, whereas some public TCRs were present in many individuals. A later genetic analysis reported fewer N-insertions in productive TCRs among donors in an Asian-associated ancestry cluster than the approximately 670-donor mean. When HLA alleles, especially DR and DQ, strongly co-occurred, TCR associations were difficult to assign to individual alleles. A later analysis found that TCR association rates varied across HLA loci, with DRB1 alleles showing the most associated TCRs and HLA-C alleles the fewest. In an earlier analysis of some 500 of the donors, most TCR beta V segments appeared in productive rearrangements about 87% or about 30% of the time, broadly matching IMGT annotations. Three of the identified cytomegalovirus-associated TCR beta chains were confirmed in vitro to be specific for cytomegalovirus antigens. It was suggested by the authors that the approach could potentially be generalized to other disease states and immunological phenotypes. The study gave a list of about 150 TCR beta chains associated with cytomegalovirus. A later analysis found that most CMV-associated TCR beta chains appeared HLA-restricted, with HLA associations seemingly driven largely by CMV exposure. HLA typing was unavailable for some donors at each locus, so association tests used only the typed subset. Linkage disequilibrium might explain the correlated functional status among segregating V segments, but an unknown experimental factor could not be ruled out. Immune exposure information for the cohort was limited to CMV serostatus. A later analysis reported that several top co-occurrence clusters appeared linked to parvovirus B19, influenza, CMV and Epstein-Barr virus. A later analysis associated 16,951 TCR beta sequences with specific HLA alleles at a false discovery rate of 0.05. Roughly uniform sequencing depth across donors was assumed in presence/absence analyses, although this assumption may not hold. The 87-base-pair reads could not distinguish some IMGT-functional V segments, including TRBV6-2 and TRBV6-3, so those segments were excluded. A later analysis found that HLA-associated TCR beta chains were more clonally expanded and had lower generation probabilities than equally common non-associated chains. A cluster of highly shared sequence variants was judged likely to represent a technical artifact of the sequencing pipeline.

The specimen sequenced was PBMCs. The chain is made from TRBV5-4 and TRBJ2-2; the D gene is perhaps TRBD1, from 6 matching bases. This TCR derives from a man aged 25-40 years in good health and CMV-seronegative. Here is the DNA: TGTGCCAGCAGCCCCTCGGCAGGGGACCTGAGCGCCGGGGAGCTGTTTTTT. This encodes CASSPSAGDLSAGELFF. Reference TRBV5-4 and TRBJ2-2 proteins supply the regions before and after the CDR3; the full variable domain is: ETGVTQSPTHLIKTRGQQVTLRCSSQSGHNTVSWYQQALGQGPQFIFQYYREEENGRGNFPPRFSGLQFPNYSSELNVNALELDDSALYLCASSPSAGDLSAGELFFGEGSRLTVL.